This entry lists 17 T cell receptor beta chains sequenced from one sample in a study of T cell repertoires in cytomegalovirus infection. TCRdb re-derived calls from the reads in MiXCR, one entry per CDR3 protein. The sample holds around 180,000 distinct CDR3 sequences, 15% to 20% seen once. Sequencing was performed on PBMCs. Receptors were obtained from a human donor in good health (CMV status not recorded). Some clones in this sample may be carry-over from other donors' samples.

This clonotype has only a few counts. The genes are TRBV7-3 and TRBJ2-1; tentative D call: TRBD1 (5 bases). The CDR3 runs to 13 residues. The V gene's germline CDR1 is SGHTA and CDR2 FQGTGA. V lost 3 bases to trimming and J lost 8 bases, with 11 bases between them. The CDR3 is CASSFSPQDEQFF. The CDR3 DNA follows: TGTGCCAGCAGCTTCAGCCCACAGGATGAGCAGTTCTTC.

V usage is TRBV27 and J usage is TRBJ2-1; 8 positions match TRBD2. Germline assignment: CDR1 MNHEY and CDR2 SMNVEV (reference sequence). The CDR3 covers 17 residues. Trimming at V came to 0 bases and at J to 4 bases, leaving 8 bases not matched to a gene. The CDR3 region has the DNA TGTGCCAGCAGTTTATCGTCCGGCGGGAGGACTTACAATGAGCAGTTCTTC. Amino acid sequence: CASSLSSGGRTYNEQFF.

This clonotype was detected only a few times. The chain links TRBV29-1 to TRBJ1-2; no clear D gene. The CDR3 totals 13 residues. Trimming pared 4 bases from V and 4 bases from J, leaving 13 bases between. Germline V gives CDR1 SQVTM, CDR2 ANQGSEA. The CDR3 is CSVVVPGTYGYTF. The CDR3 bases are TGCAGCGTTGTGGTGCCAGGCACCTATGGCTACACCTTC.

There are many counts of this clonotype. The chain uses TRBV7-2 and TRBJ1-4; no clear D. V was trimmed by 3 bases and J by 5 bases, leaving 7 bases between them. Germline CDR1 and CDR2: SGHTA and FQGNSA. The CDR3 loop spans 13 amino acids. CDR3: CASSFDPNEKLFF. DNA for the CDR3: TGTGCCAGCAGCTTCGACCCGAATGAAAAACTGTTTTTT.

Concerning this clonotype: One end of the junction varies from germline; a read error may be responsible. The DNA for the CDR3 is TGTGACAGCATCCTAGGGGGCATCAGCACAGATACGCAGTATTTT. This sequence encodes CDSILGGISTDTQYF. The chain joins TRBV2 to TRBJ2-3; 7 positions agree with TRBD1. This CDR3 is built from 15 residues. Germline-derived CDR1 and CDR2 are SNHLY and FYNNEI. Supplemented by reference TRBV2 and TRBJ2-3, the full variable domain reads EPEVTQTPSHQVTQMGQEVILRCVPISNHLYFYWYRQILGQKVEFLVSFYNNEISEKSEIFDDQFSVERPDGSNFTLKIRSTKLEDSAMYFCDSILGGISTDTQYFGPGTRLTVL.

V is TRBV20-1 and J is TRBJ2-1, with D uncertain. The germline V and J ends were trimmed by 0 bases and 5 bases, with 8 bases remaining between them. Germline CDR1 DFQATT, CDR2 SNEGSKA (reference sequence). This CDR3 spans 13 amino acids. This CDR3 reads CSARDERNNEQFF. CDR3 nucleotides: TGCAGTGCTAGAGATGAGAGGAACAATGAGCAGTTCTTC.

The CDR3 region is CASSLTRKGGETQYF. The CDR3 DNA reads TGTGCCAGTAGCTTGACACGGAAGGGCGGCGAGACCCAGTACTTC. The V call is TRBV19, the J call TRBJ2-5; D is unresolved. Between the trimmed V and J ends, which lost 6 bases and 5 bases, there was a span of 19 bases. This CDR3 has 15 residues. The germline V gene has CDR1 LNHDA and CDR2 SQIVND (reference sequence).

This clonotype was detected many times. The chain carries TRBV25-1 and TRBJ2-7, with D maybe TRBD1 (7 bases). The CDR3 contains 17 residues. V lost 4 bases, J lost 4 bases, and 23 bases lay in between. Germline CDR1 reads MGHDK; CDR2 reads SYGVNS. CDR3 nucleotides: TGTGCCAGCAGTGTATCTCCGAACAGGGGACTGATATACGAGCAGTACTTC. It yields the protein CASSVSPNRGLIYEQYF.

In this sample, this clonotype turned up many times. The chain combines TRBV7-2 with TRBJ1-1, with 8 bases identical to TRBD1. V gave up 5 bases and J gave up 1 base; unmatched junction bases: 3. Germline-derived CDR1 and CDR2 are SGHTA and FQGNSA. There are 14 residues in the CDR3. Here the CDR3 reads CASSPDRANTEAFF. The CDR3 bases are TGTGCCAGCAGCCCGGACAGGGCGAACACTGAAGCTTTCTTT. The variable domain in full, with the rest retrieved from reference TRBV7-2 and TRBJ1-1, is GAGVSQSPSNKVTEKGKDVELRCDPISGHTALYWYRQSLGQGLEFLIYFQGNSAPDKSGLPSDRFSAERTGGSVSTLTIQRTQQEDSAVYLCASSPDRANTEAFFGQGTRLTVV.

This clonotype was recorded many times. The V and J genes are TRBV7-9 and TRBJ2-1; D is uncertain. The CDR3 runs to 14 residues. Germline-derived CDR1 and CDR2 are SEHNR and FQNEAQ (reference sequence). V was clipped by 8 bases and J by 2 bases, with 13 bases between them. In DNA form, the CDR3 reads TGTGCCAGCGAACTCCACTTAGCCTACAATGAGCAGTTCTTC. Translating gives CASELHLAYNEQFF. Supplemented by reference TRBV7-9 and TRBJ2-1, the full variable domain reads DTGVSQNPRHKITKRGQNVTFRCDPISEHNRLYWYRQTLGQGPEFLTYFQNEAQLEKSRLLSDRFSAERPKGSFSTLEIQRTEQGDSAMYLCASELHLAYNEQFFGPGTRLTVL.

The chain couples TRBV6-2 or TRBV6-3 to TRBJ2-3, with 7 bases identical to TRBD1. With 6 bases clipped from V and 9 bases from J, the junction kept 3 bases outside the gene matches. The CDR3 totals 11 residues. Germline lookup yields CDR1 MNHEY and CDR2 SVGEGT. DNA for the CDR3: TGTGCCAGCAGCCAGACAGGGACGCAGTATTTT. Translating gives CASSQTGTQYF.

This clonotype showed up just a few times. A much larger clone is a single base away; this may be a read error. The CDR3 sequence is CASSLGSTGRNQPQHF. DNA of the CDR3: TGTGCCAGCAGCTTAGGTTCGACAGGGCGTAATCAGCCCCAGCATTTT. The rearrangement joins TRBV7-2 to TRBJ1-5; TRBD1 matches at 7 bases. The CDR3 runs 16 residues. With 1 base clipped from V and 4 bases from J, the junction kept 7 bases outside the gene matches. The germline gives CDR1 SGHTA, CDR2 FQGNSA.

The V and J genes are TRBV7-2 and TRBJ2-1; D gene uncertain. V shed 1 base and J shed 5 bases, with 6 bases lying between them. The CDR3 loop spans 13 amino acids. Germline V lookup: CDR1 SGHTA, CDR2 FQGNSA. The CDR3 DNA is TGTGCCAGCAGCTTAGTGCGACACAATGAGCAGTTCTTC. Amino acid sequence: CASSLVRHNEQFF.

This rearrangement joins TRBV20-1 to TRBJ2-5; D possibly corresponds to TRBD1 (6 bases). V was clipped by 5 bases and J by 5 bases, with 12 bases between them. Looked up from germline, CDR1 is DFQATT and CDR2 is SNEGSKA (reference sequence). The CDR3 runs to 12 residues. CDR3 nucleotides: TGCAGTGCTGCACAGGGTGTGGAGACCCAGTACTTC. Protein: CSAAQGVETQYF.

This clonotype was detected many times. The chain uses TRBV6-1 and TRBJ2-1, with D tentatively TRBD1 (5 bases). CDR1 MNHNS and CDR2 SASEGT come from the germline V gene. CDR3 length equals 12 residues. The ends were cut back, 7 bases at V and 9 bases at J, with 13 bases in the middle. The CDR3 here is CASTRARGEQFF. The CDR3 DNA reads as TGTGCCAGCACCAGGGCCCGAGGTGAGCAGTTCTTC.

This clonotype was recorded many times. This chain links TRBV7-2 with TRBJ1-5; D is undetermined. The CDR3 is 14 amino acids. Germline lookup yields CDR1 SGHTA and CDR2 FQGNSA. V lost 1 base, J lost 6 bases, and 10 bases lay in between. CDR3 sequence: CASSLVVGGQPQHF. CDR3 nucleotides: TGTGCCAGCAGCTTAGTGGTGGGCGGTCAGCCCCAGCATTTT.

This chain links TRBV11-2 with TRBJ1-1; no clear D. The V and J ends lost 1 base and 5 bases respectively, with 14 bases between them. Germline CDR1 is SGHAT and CDR2 is FQNNGV. This CDR3 is built from 15 residues. Written as DNA, the CDR3 is TGTGCCAGCAGCTTAGCAGAGCCGCGGGGTACTGAAGCTTTCTTT. Its translation: CASSLAEPRGTEAFF.